Below, 9 T cell receptor beta chains from the same sample are listed, as sequenced in a study of T cell responses to AZD1222 COVID-19 vaccine. Assay used: immunoSEQ multiplex PCR; TCRdb lists only in-frame clones, some missing. The table has about 120,000 clones, 88% seen once; the top ten hold about 3.3%. Sequencing used peripheral blood, obtained 28 days after the second AZD1222 dose. Receptor source: an adult who received the AZD1222 COVID-19 vaccine.

The V and J genes are TRBV7-2 and TRBJ2-1; D is unclear. Germline V gives CDR1 SGHTA, CDR2 FQGNSA. V gave up 2 bases and J gave up 7 bases, with 9 bases separating them. The CDR3 has 13 residues. For the CDR3, the DNA is TGTGCCAGCAGCTTACAGGTCGGGAATGAGCAGTTCTTC. It codes for CASSLQVGNEQFF.

A few counts support this clone. This chain joins TRBV10-3 and TRBJ1-6; D might be TRBD1 (6 bases). Germline V gene sequence: CDR1 ENHRY, CDR2 SYGVKD. V lost 3 bases and J 10 bases, leaving 31 bases between the germline ends. The CDR3 runs to 20 residues. CDR3 sequence reads: CAISDRRDKSRSGLNSPLHF. As DNA, the CDR3 is TGTGCCATCAGTGACCGCCGGGACAAGTCACGATCGGGTCTGAACTCACCCCTCCACTTT.

The chain joins TRBV29-1 to TRBJ1-2; possibly TRBD1 for D (6 bases). Trimming stripped 6 bases from V and 5 bases from J, with 13 bases between. Germline V lookup: CDR1 SQVTM, CDR2 ANQGSEA. The CDR3 contains 12 residues. This CDR3 reads CSVLTGAYGYTF. In DNA, the CDR3 is TGCAGCGTCCTGACGGGGGCTTATGGCTACACCTTC.

This clone was recorded once. The chain combines TRBV18 with TRBJ2-7, with 8 bases aligning to TRBD2. Germline CDR1 KGHSH, CDR2 LQKENI. This CDR3 spans 17 amino acids. The V segment lost 4 bases and the J segment 1 base; nucleotides outside the gene matches: 12. As DNA, the CDR3 is TGTGCCAGCTCACAAATACCCGGGACTAGTTTTTCCTACGAGCAGTACTTC. This codes for CASSQIPGTSFSYEQYF.

V usage is TRBV27 and J usage is TRBJ2-7; weak D call: TRBD1 (5 bases). The CDR3 covers 13 residues. Looked up from germline, CDR1 is MNHEY and CDR2 is SMNVEV (reference sequence). Trimming cost V 7 bases and J 2 bases, with 12 bases left between them. The DNA for the CDR3 is TGTGCCAGCAAACGACAGCTCACCTACGAGCAGTACTTC. Its protein product is CASKRQLTYEQYF.

The chain combines TRBV6-2 or TRBV6-3 with TRBJ1-1, with 9 bases that match TRBD1. Germline CDR1 and CDR2: MNHEY and SVGEGT. The V and J ends lost 4 bases and 6 bases, in that order; junction bases with no gene match: 3. This CDR3 spans 13 amino acids. As DNA, the CDR3 is TGTGCCAGCAGTTCGGGGACAGGGTCTGAAGCTTTCTTT. Amino acid sequence: CASSSGTGSEAFF.

This chain uses TRBV6-5 with TRBJ1-2; 7 positions agree with TRBD1. Germline CDR1 is MNHEY and CDR2 is SVGAGI. The CDR3 runs to 13 residues. Unmatched junction bases numbered 9, after V lost 8 bases and J lost 6 bases. The CDR3 coding sequence is TGTGCCAGCGGAGAACAGGGGTGGGATGGCTACACCTTC. Its translation: CASGEQGWDGYTF.

J is TRBJ1-1 and V is TRBV7-8; D might be TRBD1 (5 bases). The CDR3 contains 15 residues. Germline V lookup: CDR1 SGHVS, CDR2 FQNEAQ. Between the trimmed V and J ends, which lost 4 bases and 1 base, there was a span of 13 bases. The CDR3 sequence is CASSSLGGRNTEAFF. The CDR3, as DNA: TGTGCCAGCAGCTCCCTGGGGGGGAGGAACACTGAAGCTTTCTTT.

This sequence joins TRBV20-1 and TRBJ1-2, with D possibly being TRBD1 (5 bases). Germline values: CDR1 DFQATT, CDR2 SNEGSKA (reference sequence). This CDR3 region has 11 residues. Here the CDR3 reads CGARGDYGYTF. The DNA for the CDR3 is TGCGGGGCAAGGGGAGACTATGGCTACACCTTC.